This T cell receptor beta chain originates from a study of T-cell reconstitution after alpha-beta-depleted transplantation in children. General study points: Fresh T-cell production supplied most of the T-cell counts and diversity seen one year after transplant. There were reportedly several hundred expanded graft clones from which alpha-beta T cells came about two months after transplant.

During its preparation, the TCRbeta library received unique molecular identifiers. Each CDR3 protein gets one entry after TCRdb re-called the PCR reads with MiXCR. This repertoire shows a few hundred thousand distinct CDR3 sequences, 20% to 30% found once; its top ten account for under 45%. Trimming stripped 7 bases from V and 0 bases from J, with 19 bases between. This CDR3 comprises 16 residues. Germline CDR1 MNHEY, CDR2 SMNVEV (reference sequence). Of note for this clonotype: Antigen: not known.

This TCR came from a boy in the first two years of life with Wiskott-Aldrich syndrome, due to receive a stem cell transplant. This chain joins TRBV27 and TRBJ2-7; D possibly corresponds to TRBD2 (6 bases). Sequenced here: PBMCs, sampled before TCRalphabeta/CD19-depleted stem cell transplant. CDR3 coding DNA: TGTGCCAGCAATTTCCATGTGGGAGGCTCCTCCTACGAGCAGTACTTC. The encoded protein is CASNFHVGGSSYEQYF.